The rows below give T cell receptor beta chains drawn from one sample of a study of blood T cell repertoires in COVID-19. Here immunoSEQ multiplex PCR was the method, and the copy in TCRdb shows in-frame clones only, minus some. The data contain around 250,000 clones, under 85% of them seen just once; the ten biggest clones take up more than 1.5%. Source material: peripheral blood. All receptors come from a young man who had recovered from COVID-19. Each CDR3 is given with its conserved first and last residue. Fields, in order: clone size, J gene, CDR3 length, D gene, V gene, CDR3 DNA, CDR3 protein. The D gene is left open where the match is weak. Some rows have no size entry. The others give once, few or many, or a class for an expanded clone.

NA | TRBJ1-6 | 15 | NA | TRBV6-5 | TGTGCCAGCAGTAGACCGGGAAATGCCAATTCACCCCTCCACTTT | CASSRPGNANSPLHF
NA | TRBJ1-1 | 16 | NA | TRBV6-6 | TGTGCCAGCAGTTACTCGATTCTCTCTAGGAGGACTGAAGCTTTCTTT | CASSYSILSRRTEAFF
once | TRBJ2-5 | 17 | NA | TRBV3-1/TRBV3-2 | TGTGCCAGCAGCCAAGAAGGAGGGACCACGGGGTGGGAGACCCAGTACTTC | CASSQEGGTTGWETQYF
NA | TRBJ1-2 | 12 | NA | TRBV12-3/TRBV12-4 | TGTGCCAGCAGCCCCCCGGTAAATGGCTACACCTTC | CASSPPVNGYTF
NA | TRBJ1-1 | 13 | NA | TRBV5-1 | TGCGCCAGCAGTAATGACATGAACACTGAAGCTTTCTTT | CASSNDMNTEAFF
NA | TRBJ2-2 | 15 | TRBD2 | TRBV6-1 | TGTGCCAGCAGTGAATTTCTAGCGGGGACCGGGGAGCTGTTTTTT | CASSEFLAGTGELFF
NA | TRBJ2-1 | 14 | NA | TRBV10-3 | TGTGCCATCAGTGAGTCGCCAGGGAACAATGAGCAGTTCTTC | CAISESPGNNEQFF
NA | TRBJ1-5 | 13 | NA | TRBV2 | TGTGCCAGCAGTTTAGGAGGGTTGAAGCCCCAGCATTTT | CASSLGGLKPQHF
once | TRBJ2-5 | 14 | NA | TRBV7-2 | TGTGCCAGCAGCTACCTCCAGGGTCCCAGGGGCCAGTACTTC | CASSYLQGPRGQYF
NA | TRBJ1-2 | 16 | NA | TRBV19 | TGTGCCAGTACCCCCATTTTCCGGACGGGAAACTATGGCTACACCTTC | CASTPIFRTGNYGYTF
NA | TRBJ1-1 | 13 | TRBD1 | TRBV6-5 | TGTGCCAGCAGTTCACAGGGGTTCGGGGAAGCTTTCTTT | CASSSQGFGEAFF
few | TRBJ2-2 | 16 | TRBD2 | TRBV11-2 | TGTGCCAGCAGTCTGGCGAGCGGGGGGAACACCGGGGAGCTGTTTTTT | CASSLASGGNTGELFF
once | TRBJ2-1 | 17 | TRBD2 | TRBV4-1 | TGCGCCAGCAGCCAAGACCCGAGCGGGGGGGTCCACAATGAGCAGTTCTTC | CASSQDPSGGVHNEQFF
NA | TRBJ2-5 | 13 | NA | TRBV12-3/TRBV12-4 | TGTGCCAGCAGTTTAGGACATAAAGAGACCCAGTACTTC | CASSLGHKETQYF
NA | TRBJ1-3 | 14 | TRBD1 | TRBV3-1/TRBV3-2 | TGTGCCAGCAGCCAACAGGGGGTTGGAAACACCATATATTTT | CASSQQGVGNTIYF
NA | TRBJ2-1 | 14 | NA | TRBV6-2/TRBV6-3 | TGTGCCAGCAGCTCCATGTTACCAGTCGATGAGCAGTTCTTC | CASSSMLPVDEQFF
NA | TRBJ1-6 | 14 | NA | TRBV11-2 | TGTGCCAGCAGCTCACGGACGGGGAATTCACCCCTCCACTTT | CASSSRTGNSPLHF
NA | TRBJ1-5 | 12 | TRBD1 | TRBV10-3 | TGTGCCATAGGACAGGTCAATCAGCCCCAGCATTTT | CAIGQVNQPQHF
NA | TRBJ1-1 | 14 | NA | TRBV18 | TGTGCCAGCTCACGGGGCGGGGTGCACACTGAAGCTTTCTTT | CASSRGGVHTEAFF
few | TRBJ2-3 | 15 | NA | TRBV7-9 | TGTGCCAGCAGCCCTAATAGCGGAAGCACAGATACGCAGTATTTT | CASSPNSGSTDTQYF
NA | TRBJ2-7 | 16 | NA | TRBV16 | TGTGCCAGCAGCCAATCCGACGGAGGGTTCTCGTACGAGCAGTACTTC | CASSQSDGGFSYEQYF
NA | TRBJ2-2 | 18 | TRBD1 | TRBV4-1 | TGCGCCAGCAGCCAAGAACCGCCGGGACAGGCGAACACCGGGGAGCTGTTTTTT | CASSQEPPGQANTGELFF
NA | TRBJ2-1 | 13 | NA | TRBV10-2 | TGCGCCAGCAGGGAGCCTGGGGCCAATGAGCAGTTCTTC | CASREPGANEQFF
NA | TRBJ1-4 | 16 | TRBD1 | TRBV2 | TGTGCCAGCAGAGGGACAGGGGGGGTCCCAAATGAAAAACTGTTTTTT | CASRGTGGVPNEKLFF
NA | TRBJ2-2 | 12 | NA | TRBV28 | TGTGCCAGCAACGGGAGAGCCGGGGAGCTGTTTTTT | CASNGRAGELFF
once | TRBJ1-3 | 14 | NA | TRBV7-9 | TGTGCCAGCAGGGTATTACAATATGGAAACACCATATATTTT | CASRVLQYGNTIYF
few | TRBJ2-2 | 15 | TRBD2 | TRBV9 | TGTGCCAGCAGCGTTAGCGGGGGGCACACCGGGGAGCTGTTTTTT | CASSVSGGHTGELFF
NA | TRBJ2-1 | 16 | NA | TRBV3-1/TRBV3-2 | TGTGCCAGCAGCCAAGGGGGCGGCTTATCCTACAATGAGCAGTTCTTC | CASSQGGGLSYNEQFF
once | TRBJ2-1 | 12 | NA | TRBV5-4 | TGTGCCAGCAGCATTAGCTACAATGAGCAGTTCTTC | CASSISYNEQFF
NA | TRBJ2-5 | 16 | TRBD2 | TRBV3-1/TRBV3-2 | TGTGCCAGCAGCCAAGATCTGGTTAGCGGGGGAGAGACCCAGTACTTC | CASSQDLVSGGETQYF
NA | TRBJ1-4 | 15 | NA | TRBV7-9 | TGTGCCAGCAGCTGGGCTGAAGTTCCTAATGAAAAACTGTTTTTT | CASSWAEVPNEKLFF
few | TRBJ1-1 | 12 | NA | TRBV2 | TGTGCCAGCAATGTAGGAGCGTTTGAAGCTTTCTTT | CASNVGAFEAFF
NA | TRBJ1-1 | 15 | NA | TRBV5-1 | TGCGCCAGCAGCTTGTTGAGCTCAGGCGGGACTGAAGCTTTCTTT | CASSLLSSGGTEAFF
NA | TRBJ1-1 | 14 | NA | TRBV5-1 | TGCGCCAGCAGCGGACAGACAGGGAACACTGAAGCTTTCTTT | CASSGQTGNTEAFF
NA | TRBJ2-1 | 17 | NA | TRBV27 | TGTGCCAGCAGTTTAGAGGGTCGGAGGAGCTCCTACAATGAGCAGTTCTTC | CASSLEGRRSSYNEQFF
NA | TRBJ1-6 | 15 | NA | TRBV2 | TGTGCCAGCGAAGATGAGGCACCGGTGGGTTCACCCCTCCACTTT | CASEDEAPVGSPLHF
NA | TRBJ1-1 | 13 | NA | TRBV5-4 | TGTGCCAGCAGCCCGAACAGGAACACTGAAGCTTTCTTT | CASSPNRNTEAFF
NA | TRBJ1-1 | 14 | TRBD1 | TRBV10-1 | TGCGCCAGCAGTCGAAACAGGGGTGGGACTGAAGCTTTCTTT | CASSRNRGGTEAFF
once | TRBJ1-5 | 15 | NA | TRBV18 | TGTGCCAGCTCACCAAACCCTAAGAATGGTCAGCCCCAGCATTTT | CASSPNPKNGQPQHF
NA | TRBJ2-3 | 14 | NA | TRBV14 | TGTGCCAGCAGCCCCTTACTAAACACAGATACGCAGTATTTT | CASSPLLNTDTQYF
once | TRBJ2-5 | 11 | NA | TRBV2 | TGTGCCAGCATTGGAGTAGAGACCCAGTACTTC | CASIGVETQYF
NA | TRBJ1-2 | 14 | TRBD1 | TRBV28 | TGTGCCAGCAGACCACGACAGGGTGGGTATGGCTACACCTTC | CASRPRQGGYGYTF
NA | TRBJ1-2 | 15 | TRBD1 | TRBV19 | TGTGCCAGTAGTGCGTACAGGGGAGCGGGCTATGGCTACACCTTC | CASSAYRGAGYGYTF
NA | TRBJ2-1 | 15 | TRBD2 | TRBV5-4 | TGTGCCAGCAGCTCACTAGCGGGGGGTTTAAATGAGCAGTTCTTC | CASSSLAGGLNEQFF
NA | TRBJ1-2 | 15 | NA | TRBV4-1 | TGCGCCAGCAGCCAAGATAGCCTACCAGGGAATGGCTACACCTTC | CASSQDSLPGNGYTF
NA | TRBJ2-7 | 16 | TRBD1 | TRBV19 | TGTGCCAGTAGTATTACTCCGGGACAGGTTCCCTACGAGCAGTACTTC | CASSITPGQVPYEQYF
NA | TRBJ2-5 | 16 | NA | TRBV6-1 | TGTGCCAGCAGTGAATGGAGGGATCGATATTATCAGACCCAGTACTTC | CASSEWRDRYYQTQYF
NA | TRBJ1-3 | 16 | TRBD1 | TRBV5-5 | TGTGCCAGCAGCCCGAGGTTGGGACAGGGGGCTAACACCATATATTTT | CASSPRLGQGANTIYF
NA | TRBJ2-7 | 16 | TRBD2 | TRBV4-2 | TGTGCCAGCAGCCAAGATGATAGCGGGGGTTCTAGAGAGCAGTACTTC | CASSQDDSGGSREQYF
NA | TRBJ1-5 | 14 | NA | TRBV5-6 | TGTGCCAGCAGCTTGGGGCAGGGTGGTCAGCCCCAGCATTTT | CASSLGQGGQPQHF
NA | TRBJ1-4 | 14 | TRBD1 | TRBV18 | TGTGCCAGCTCACCATTTTCAGGGGGAGAAAAACTGTTTTTT | CASSPFSGGEKLFF
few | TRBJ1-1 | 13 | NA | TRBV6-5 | TGTGCCAGCAGTTACTACAAGAACACTGAAGCTTTCTTT | CASSYYKNTEAFF
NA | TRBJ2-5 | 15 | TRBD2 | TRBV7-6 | TGTGCCAGCAGCCAAAGCACTAGCGTGCCGGAGACCCAGTACTTC | CASSQSTSVPETQYF
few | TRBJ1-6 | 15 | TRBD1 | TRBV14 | TGTGCCAGCAGCCCGGGACAGGGGGCGCGGTCACCCCTCCACTTT | CASSPGQGARSPLHF
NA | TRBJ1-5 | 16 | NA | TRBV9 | TGTGCCAGCAGCGTAGGAGTGGGGGGGGCGGAGCAGCCCCAGCATTTT | CASSVGVGGAEQPQHF
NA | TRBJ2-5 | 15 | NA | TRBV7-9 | TGTGCCAGCAGCCAGAGGACCGCGAGGGAGGAGACCCAGTACTTC | CASSQRTAREETQYF
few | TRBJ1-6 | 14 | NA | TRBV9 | TGTGCCAGCAGCGTGGAACCAACGGGGTCACCCCTCCACTTT | CASSVEPTGSPLHF
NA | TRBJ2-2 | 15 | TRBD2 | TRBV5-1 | TGCGCCAGCAGCTGGAGCGGGGGGGATACCGGGGAGCTGTTTTTT | CASSWSGGDTGELFF
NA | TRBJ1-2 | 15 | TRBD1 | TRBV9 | TGTGCCAGCAGCGAATCCGGACAGGGATACTATGGCTACACCTTC | CASSESGQGYYGYTF
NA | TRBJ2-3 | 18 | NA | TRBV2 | TGTGCCAGCAGTGAGCGACTGGGACTCCCCACAGCCCGAGATACGCAGTATTTT | CASSERLGLPTARDTQYF